A single sample is the source of the 12 T cell receptor beta chains below, sequenced in a study of blood T cell repertoires in COVID-19. Sequencing was performed with immunoSEQ multiplex PCR; in TCRdb, only in-frame clones are kept and a portion is missing. The table shows more than 10,000 clones, with about 90% occurring only once. The sequenced sample consisted of peripheral blood. The receptors were sampled from a human donor with active COVID-19. The donor label of this sample is uncertain.

The rearrangement uses TRBV5-6 and TRBJ1-4; tentatively, D is TRBD1 (5 bases). CDR3 size: 14 residues. V was shortened by 3 bases and J by 1 base, with 7 bases between the two germline ends. Germline V gene sequence: CDR1 SGHDT, CDR2 YYEEEE. Written as DNA, the CDR3 is TGTGCCAGCAGCTCCCAGGGAACTAATGAAAAACTGTTTTTT. Protein sequence: CASSSQGTNEKLFF. The full variable domain, rest sourced from reference TRBV5-6 and TRBJ1-4, is DAGVTQSPTHLIKTRGQQVTLRCSPKSGHDTVSWYQQALGQGPQFIFQYYEEEERQRGNFPDRFSGHQFPNYSSELNVNALLLGDSALYLCASSSQGTNEKLFFGSGTQLSVL.

The chain carries TRBV3-1 (or the pseudogene TRBV3-2) and TRBJ2-7; TRBD1 is a possible D gene (5 bases). Germline CDR1 reads LGHDT; CDR2 reads YNNKEL (reference sequence). The V end lost 2 bases, the J end lost 2 bases, and 13 bases lay between the germline ends. There are 15 residues in the CDR3. The CDR3 DNA follows: TGTGCCAGCAGCCAATACGGCAGGGTACCCTACGAGCAGTACTTC. Its protein product is CASSQYGRVPYEQYF.

CDR3 sequence (DNA): TGTGCCAGTAGCACGGACAGGGTTAATCAGCCCCAGCATTTT. Its protein product is CASSTDRVNQPQHF. The chain combines TRBV19 with TRBJ1-5; 8 positions agree with TRBD1. The germline V gene has CDR1 LNHDA and CDR2 SQIVND (reference sequence). The CDR3 is made up of 14 amino acids. V shed 6 bases, J shed 4 bases, and the junction held 5 bases outside the gene matches.

Written as DNA, the CDR3 is TGTGCCATCACCGTGGACAGGATATTCGACAATCAGCCCCAGCATTTT. This codes for CAITVDRIFDNQPQHF. The rearrangement uses TRBV21-1 and TRBJ1-5; the table's D call, TRBD1, was not checked against the DNA. TRBV21-1 represents a pseudogene. This CDR3 has 16 amino acids.

The rearrangement uses TRBV30 and TRBJ2-7; D is perhaps TRBD1 (6 bases). The CDR3 spans 15 residues. V lost 4 bases and J 1 base, leaving 17 bases between the germline ends. The germline gives CDR1 GTSNPN, CDR2 SVGIG (reference sequence). In DNA, the CDR3 is TGTGCCTGGAAAGACAGGCTCCGGCTATCCTACGAGCAGTACTTC. It encodes CAWKDRLRLSYEQYF.

V usage is TRBV5-1 and J usage is TRBJ2-5; D unclear. The V end lost 1 base, the J end lost 0 bases, and 7 bases lay between the germline ends. The germline V gene has CDR1 SGHRS and CDR2 YFSETQ. CDR3 size: 14 residues. For the CDR3, the DNA is TGCGCCAGCAGCTTGCTGTCCCACCAAGAGACCCAGTACTTC. Its translation: CASSLLSHQETQYF.

This chain connects TRBV28 to TRBJ1-2; the match to TRBD1 covers 8 bases. The V and J ends lost 3 bases and 5 bases, in that order; junction bases with no gene match: 2. Germline values: CDR1 MDHEN, CDR2 SYDVKM. The CDR3 spans 13 residues. The CDR3 region has the DNA TGTGCCAGCAGTTTGGGACAGGAATATGGCTACACCTTC. It is translated as CASSLGQEYGYTF.

The chain has TRBV9 and TRBJ2-5; 11 bases align to TRBD2. After removal of 4 bases from V and 2 bases from J, the junction contained 4 bases not matched to a gene. Per germline, CDR1 SGDLS and CDR2 YYNGEE. The CDR3 loop spans 15 amino acids. The CDR3 DNA reads as TGTGCCAGCAGCTTCAGACTAGCGGGGCAAGAGACCCAGTACTTC. Its protein is CASSFRLAGQETQYF.

The rearrangement links TRBV6-2 or TRBV6-3 to TRBJ1-1; 8 nucleotides line up with TRBD1. Trimming removed 4 bases from V and 5 bases from J; junction bases left unmatched: 6. The CDR3 is 14 residues long. CDR1 and CDR2 from the germline V gene are MNHEY and SVGEGT. CDR3 sequence reads: CASSSWTGRTEAFF. DNA for the CDR3: TGTGCCAGCAGTTCCTGGACAGGGAGGACTGAAGCTTTCTTT.

This rearrangement joins TRBV5-6 to TRBJ2-7, with D possibly matching TRBD2 (5 bases). Germline CDR1 SGHDT, CDR2 YYEEEE. V was trimmed by 2 bases and J by 9 bases, leaving 12 bases between them. The CDR3 is made up of 12 amino acids. Written as DNA, the CDR3 is TGTGCCAGCAGCTTATCGGGGTCAAGGCAGTACTTC. This codes for CASSLSGSRQYF.

The CDR3 is CASSQNPRGTGGVGGYTF. The CDR3 DNA is TGTGCCAGCAGTCAGAACCCCCGGGGGACAGGGGGCGTGGGAGGCTACACCTTC. The chain carries TRBV2 and TRBJ1-2; 12 bases agree with TRBD1. With V trimmed by 5 bases and J by 8 bases, 18 bases remained unmatched. CDR1 is SNHLY, CDR2 FYNNEI, per germline. CDR3 length equals 18 residues.

The rearrangement uses TRBV3-1 (or the pseudogene TRBV3-2) and TRBJ2-3, with 13 bases fitting TRBD2. This CDR3 is 16 amino acids long. Unmatched junction bases numbered 5, after V lost 4 bases and J lost 4 bases. Germline loops: CDR1 LGHDT, CDR2 YNNKEL (reference sequence). The CDR3 bases are TGTGCCAGCAGCCCTCTACTAGCGGGGGGGCCAGATACGCAGTATTTT. Encoded protein: CASSPLLAGGPDTQYF.